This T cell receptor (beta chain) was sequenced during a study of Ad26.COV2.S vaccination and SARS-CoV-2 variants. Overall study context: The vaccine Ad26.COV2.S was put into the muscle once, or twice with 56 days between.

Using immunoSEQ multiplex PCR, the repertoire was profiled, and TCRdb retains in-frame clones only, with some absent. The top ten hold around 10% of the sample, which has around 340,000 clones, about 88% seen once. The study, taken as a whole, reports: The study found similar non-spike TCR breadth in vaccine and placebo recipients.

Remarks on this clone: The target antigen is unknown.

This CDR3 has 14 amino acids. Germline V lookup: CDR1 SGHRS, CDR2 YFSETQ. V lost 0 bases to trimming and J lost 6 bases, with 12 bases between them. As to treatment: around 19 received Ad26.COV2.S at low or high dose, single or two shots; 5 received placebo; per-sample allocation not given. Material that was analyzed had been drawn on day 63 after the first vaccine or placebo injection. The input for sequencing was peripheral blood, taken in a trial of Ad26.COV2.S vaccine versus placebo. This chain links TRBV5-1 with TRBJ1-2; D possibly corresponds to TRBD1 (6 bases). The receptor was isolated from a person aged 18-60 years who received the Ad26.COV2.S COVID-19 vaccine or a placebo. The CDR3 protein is CASSLEQGVHGYTF. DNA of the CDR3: TGCGCCAGCAGCTTGGAACAGGGAGTCCATGGCTACACCTTC.